What follows are 5 T cell receptor beta chains derived from one specimen sequenced in a study of cytomegalovirus exposure and HLA in healthy donors. This PCR relied on a set of 60 Vbeta primers and 13 Jbeta primers. TCRdb's table, derived via immunoSEQ multiplex PCR, lists solely in-frame clones and lacks some. The data show around 170,000 clones, 70% to 80% seen once. Source material: PBMCs. These receptor sequences come from a male donor in good health and CMV-seronegative.

J is TRBJ2-3 and V is TRBV28; 8 positions match TRBD1. The CDR3 runs 13 residues. Germline assignment: CDR1 MDHEN and CDR2 SYDVKM. V shed 4 bases, J shed 10 bases, and the junction held 7 bases outside the gene matches. The CDR3 is CASSSQGVGAQYF. CDR3 nucleotide sequence: TGTGCCAGCAGTTCACAGGGGGTGGGGGCGCAGTATTTT.

V usage is TRBV6-1 and J usage is TRBJ2-5; D might be TRBD1 (6 bases). CDR1 and CDR2 from the germline V gene are MNHNS and SASEGT. Trimming removed 7 bases from V and 2 bases from J, with 14 bases in between. CDR3 length: 14 amino acids. The CDR3 DNA follows: TGTGCCAGCACCAGAAGGGGACATCAAGAGACCCAGTACTTC. It encodes CASTRRGHQETQYF.

The V and J genes are TRBV6-1 and TRBJ2-2; perhaps TRBD1 as D (6 bases). V lost 6 bases and J lost 4, with 9 bases in between. Germline V gene sequence: CDR1 MNHNS, CDR2 SASEGT. This CDR3 has 13 residues. The CDR3 spells CASRSRGTGELFF. The CDR3 DNA is TGTGCCAGCAGATCCAGGGGCACCGGGGAGCTGTTTTTT.

The chain employs TRBV6-4 and TRBJ2-2; 12 bases line up with TRBD2. After removal of 4 bases from V and 0 bases from J, the junction contained 6 bases not matched to a gene. The CDR3 has 18 residues. CDR1 MRHNA and CDR2 SNTAGT come from the germline V gene. The CDR3 spells CASSALAGGRANTGELFF. In nucleotides, the CDR3 is TGTGCCAGCAGTGCTCTAGCGGGAGGGAGAGCGAACACCGGGGAGCTGTTTTTT.

The rearrangement joins TRBV7-9 to TRBJ2-5; possibly TRBD2 for D (5 bases). In germline, CDR1 is SEHNR, CDR2 FQNEAQ (reference sequence). The CDR3 is 15 amino acids. The V gene lost 5 bases and the J gene lost 2 bases, with 15 bases spanning the gap. The CDR3 DNA sequence: TGTGCCAGCAGCCCATTTGGCGGGCAACAAGAGACCCAGTACTTC. This translates into CASSPFGGQQETQYF.